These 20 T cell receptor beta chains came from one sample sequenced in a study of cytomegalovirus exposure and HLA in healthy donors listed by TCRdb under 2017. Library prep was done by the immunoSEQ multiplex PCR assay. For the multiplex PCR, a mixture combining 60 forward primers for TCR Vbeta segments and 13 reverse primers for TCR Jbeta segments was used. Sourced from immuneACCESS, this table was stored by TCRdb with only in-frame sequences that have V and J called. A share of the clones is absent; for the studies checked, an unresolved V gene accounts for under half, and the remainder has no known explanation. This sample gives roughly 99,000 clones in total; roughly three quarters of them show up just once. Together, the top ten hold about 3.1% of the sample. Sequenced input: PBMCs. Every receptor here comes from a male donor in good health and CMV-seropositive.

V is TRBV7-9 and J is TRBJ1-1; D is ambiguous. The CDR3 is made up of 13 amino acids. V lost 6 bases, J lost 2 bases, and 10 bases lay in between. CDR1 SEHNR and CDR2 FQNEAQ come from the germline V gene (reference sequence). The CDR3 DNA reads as TGTGCCAGCAGACCGCCAGTCAACACTGAAGCTTTCTTT. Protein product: CASRPPVNTEAFF.

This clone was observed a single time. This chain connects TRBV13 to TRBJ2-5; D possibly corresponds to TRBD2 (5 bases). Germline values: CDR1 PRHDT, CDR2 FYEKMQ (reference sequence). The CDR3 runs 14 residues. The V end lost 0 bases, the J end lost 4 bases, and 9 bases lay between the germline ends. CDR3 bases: TGTGCCAGCAGCTTAGGCAGGAGGTCAGAGACCCAGTACTTC. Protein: CASSLGRRSETQYF.

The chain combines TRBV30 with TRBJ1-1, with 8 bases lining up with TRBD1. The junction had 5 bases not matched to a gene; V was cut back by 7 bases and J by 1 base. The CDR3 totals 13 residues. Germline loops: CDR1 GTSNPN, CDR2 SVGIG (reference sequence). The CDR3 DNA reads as TGTGCCTCAGACAGGGGCCCGAACACTGAAGCTTTCTTT. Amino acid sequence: CASDRGPNTEAFF. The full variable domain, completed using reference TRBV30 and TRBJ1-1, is SQTIHQWPATLVQPVGSPLSLECTVEGTSNPNLYWYRQAAGRGLQLLFYSVGIGQISSEVPQNLSASRPQDRQFILSSKKLLLSDSGFYLCASDRGPNTEAFFGQGTRLTVV.

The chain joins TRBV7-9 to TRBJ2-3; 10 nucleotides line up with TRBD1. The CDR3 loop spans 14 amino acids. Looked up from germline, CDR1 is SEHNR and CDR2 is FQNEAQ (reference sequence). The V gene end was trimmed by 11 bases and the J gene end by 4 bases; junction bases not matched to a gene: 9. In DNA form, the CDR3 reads TGTGCCCTTCGGACAGGGGGGAAGCCAGATACGCAGTATTTT. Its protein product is CALRTGGKPDTQYF.

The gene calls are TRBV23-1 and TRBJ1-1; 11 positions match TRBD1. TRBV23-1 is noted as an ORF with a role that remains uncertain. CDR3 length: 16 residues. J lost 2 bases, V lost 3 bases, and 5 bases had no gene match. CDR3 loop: CASSHPDRGRNTEAFF. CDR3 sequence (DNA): TGCGCCAGCAGTCATCCGGACAGGGGGCGAAACACTGAAGCTTTCTTT.

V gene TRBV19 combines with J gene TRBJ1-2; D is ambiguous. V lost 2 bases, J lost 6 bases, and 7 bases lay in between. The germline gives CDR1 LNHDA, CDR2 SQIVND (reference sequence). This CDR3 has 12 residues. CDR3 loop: CASSISGDGYTF. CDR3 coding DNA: TGTGCCAGTAGTATAAGTGGAGATGGCTACACCTTC. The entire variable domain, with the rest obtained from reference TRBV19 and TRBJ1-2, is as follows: DGGITQSPKYLFRKEGQNVTLSCEQNLNHDAMYWYRQDPGQGLRLIYYSQIVNDFQKGDIAEGYSVSREKKESFPLTVTSAQKNPTAFYLCASSISGDGYTFGSGTRLTVV.

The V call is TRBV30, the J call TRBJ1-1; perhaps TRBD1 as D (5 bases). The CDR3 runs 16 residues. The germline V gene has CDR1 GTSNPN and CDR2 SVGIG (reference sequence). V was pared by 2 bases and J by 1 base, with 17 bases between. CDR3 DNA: TGTGCCTGGAGTTCCCAGGGTGGGGTTAGGAACACTGAAGCTTTCTTT. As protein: CAWSSQGGVRNTEAFF. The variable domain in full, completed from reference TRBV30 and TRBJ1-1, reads SQTIHQWPATLVQPVGSPLSLECTVEGTSNPNLYWYRQAAGRGLQLLFYSVGIGQISSEVPQNLSASRPQDRQFILSSKKLLLSDSGFYLCAWSSQGGVRNTEAFFGQGTRLTVV.

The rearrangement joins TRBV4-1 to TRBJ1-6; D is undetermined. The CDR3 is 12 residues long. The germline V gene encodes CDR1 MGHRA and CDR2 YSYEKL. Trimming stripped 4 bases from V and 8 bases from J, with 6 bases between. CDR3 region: CASSLGDSPLHF. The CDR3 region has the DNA TGCGCCAGCAGCCTCGGGGATTCACCCCTCCACTTT.

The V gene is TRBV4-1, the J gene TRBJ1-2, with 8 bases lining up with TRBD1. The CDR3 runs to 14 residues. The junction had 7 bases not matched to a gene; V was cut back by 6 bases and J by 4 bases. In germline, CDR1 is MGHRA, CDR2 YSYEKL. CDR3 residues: CASSLTGGGYGYTF. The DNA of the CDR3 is TGCGCCAGCAGTCTTACAGGGGGAGGCTATGGCTACACCTTC.

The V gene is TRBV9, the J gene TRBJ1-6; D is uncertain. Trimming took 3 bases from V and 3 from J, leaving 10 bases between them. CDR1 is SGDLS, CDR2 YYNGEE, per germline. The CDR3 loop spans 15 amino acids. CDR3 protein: CASSAGQHYNSPLHF. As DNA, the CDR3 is TGTGCCAGCAGCGCAGGCCAGCACTATAATTCACCCCTCCACTTT.

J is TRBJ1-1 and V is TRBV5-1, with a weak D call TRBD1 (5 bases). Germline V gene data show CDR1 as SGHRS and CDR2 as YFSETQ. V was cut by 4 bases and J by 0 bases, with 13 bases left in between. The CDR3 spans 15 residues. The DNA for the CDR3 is TGCGCCAGCAGCCCTCCCACAGGAGTGAACACTGAAGCTTTCTTT. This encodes CASSPPTGVNTEAFF.

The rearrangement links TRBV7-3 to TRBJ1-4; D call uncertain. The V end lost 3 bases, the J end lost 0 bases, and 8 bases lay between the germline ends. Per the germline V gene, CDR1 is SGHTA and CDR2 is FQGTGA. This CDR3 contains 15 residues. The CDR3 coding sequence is TGTGCCAGCAGCTTCCACAGTGCAACTAATGAAAAACTGTTTTTT. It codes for CASSFHSATNEKLFF.

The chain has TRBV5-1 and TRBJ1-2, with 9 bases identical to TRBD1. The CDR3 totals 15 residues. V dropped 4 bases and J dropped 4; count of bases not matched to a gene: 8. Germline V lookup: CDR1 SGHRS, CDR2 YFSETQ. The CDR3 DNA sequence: TGCGCCAGCAGCCATGGACAGGGGAGCACCTATGGCTACACCTTC. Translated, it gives CASSHGQGSTYGYTF.

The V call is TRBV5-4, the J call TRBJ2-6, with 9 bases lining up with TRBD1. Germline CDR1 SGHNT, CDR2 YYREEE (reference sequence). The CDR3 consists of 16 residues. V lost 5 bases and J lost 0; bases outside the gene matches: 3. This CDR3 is CASSLTGGSGANVLTF. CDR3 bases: TGTGCCAGCAGTCTGACAGGGGGCTCTGGGGCCAACGTCCTGACTTTC. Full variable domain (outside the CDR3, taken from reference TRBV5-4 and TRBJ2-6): ETGVTQSPTHLIKTRGQQVTLRCSSQSGHNTVSWYQQALGQGPQFIFQYYREEENGRGNFPPRFSGLQFPNYSSELNVNALELDDSALYLCASSLTGGSGANVLTFGAGSRLTVL.

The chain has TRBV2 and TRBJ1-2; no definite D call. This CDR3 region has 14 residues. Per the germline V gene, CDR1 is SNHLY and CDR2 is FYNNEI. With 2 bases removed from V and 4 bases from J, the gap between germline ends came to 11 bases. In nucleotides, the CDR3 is TGTGCCAGCAGTGAAACCCCAGGTCGCTATGGCTACACCTTC. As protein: CASSETPGRYGYTF.

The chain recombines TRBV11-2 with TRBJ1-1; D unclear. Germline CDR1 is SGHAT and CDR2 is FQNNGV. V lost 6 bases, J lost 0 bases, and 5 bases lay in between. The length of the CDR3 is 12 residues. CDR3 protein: CASSVMNTEAFF. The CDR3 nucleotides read TGTGCCAGCAGTGTTATGAACACTGAAGCTTTCTTT.

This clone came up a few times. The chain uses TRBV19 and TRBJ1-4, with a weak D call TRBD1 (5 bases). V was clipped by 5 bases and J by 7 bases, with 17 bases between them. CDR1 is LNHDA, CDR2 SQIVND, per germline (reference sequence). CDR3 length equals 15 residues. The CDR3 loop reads CASSWGLRVGEKLFF. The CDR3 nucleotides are TGTGCCAGTAGTTGGGGACTCCGGGTCGGTGAAAAACTGTTTTTT.

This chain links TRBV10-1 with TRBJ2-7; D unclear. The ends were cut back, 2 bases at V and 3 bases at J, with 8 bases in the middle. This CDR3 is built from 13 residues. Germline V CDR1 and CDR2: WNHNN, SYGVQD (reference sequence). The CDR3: CASSEDSLYEQYF. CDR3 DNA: TGCGCCAGCAGTGAGGACTCCCTCTACGAGCAGTACTTC.

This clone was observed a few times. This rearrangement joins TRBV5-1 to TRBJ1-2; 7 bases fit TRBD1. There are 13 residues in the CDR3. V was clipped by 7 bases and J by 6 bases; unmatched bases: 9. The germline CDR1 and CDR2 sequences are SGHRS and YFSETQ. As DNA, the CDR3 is TGCGCCAGCGGCACAGGGGATTCAAATGGCTACACCTTC. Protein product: CASGTGDSNGYTF.

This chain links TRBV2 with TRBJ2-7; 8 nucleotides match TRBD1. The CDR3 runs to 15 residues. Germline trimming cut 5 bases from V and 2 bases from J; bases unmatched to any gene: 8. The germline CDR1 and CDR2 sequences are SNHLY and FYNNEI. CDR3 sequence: CASSRDRGSAYEQYF. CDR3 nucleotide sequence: TGTGCCAGCAGTCGTGACAGGGGAAGCGCCTACGAGCAGTACTTC.